This entry features one T cell receptor beta chain sequence. This sample was included in a study of blood T cell repertoires in COVID-19. Trimming pared 7 bases from V and 1 base from J, leaving 8 bases between. The CDR3 has 12 amino acids. Germline-derived CDR1 and CDR2 are LNHDA and SQIVND (reference sequence). The table came from immunoSEQ multiplex PCR; TCRdb's copy has only in-frame clones and leaves some out. In the table there are roughly 250,000 clones, roughly 82% of which are singletons. V gene TRBV19 combines with J gene TRBJ2-7, with D unclear. Source material: peripheral blood. The source of this sequence is a woman aged 80 or over with active or convalescent COVID-19. In DNA form, the CDR3 reads TGTGCCAGTATGGGCAGTTCCTACGAGCAGTACTTC. Translated, it gives CASMGSSYEQYF.